What follows describes a single TCR beta chain. Its target is not known. CDR3 regions of TCR beta were amplified from RNA transcripts. Second-round multiplex PCR came after first-round RT-PCR with HTBI primers. TCRdb used MiXCR to reprocess the multiplex PCR reads, holding one entry per CDR3 protein. There are fewer than 400,000 distinct CDR3 sequences in the sample; about a sixth occur only once, and around 1.6% lies in the top ten. This entry comes from a study of Graves' ophthalmopathy and Graves' hyperthyroidism. General study results and limits: This model predicted ophthalmopathy progression (sensitivity roughly 70%, specificity 72% to 85%). In blood, most expanded thyroid clonotypes above 0.001 frequency were also detected.

Other autoimmune diseases, uncontrolled infections, pregnancy or lactation ruled patients out of participation. The CDR3 has 14 amino acids. The germline CDR1 and CDR2 sequences are MNHNS and SASEGT. V was cut by 6 bases and J by 1 base, with 12 bases left in between. The V and J genes are TRBV6-1 and TRBJ1-1; tentative D call: TRBD1 (6 bases). This TCR was sampled from a woman aged 18-29 years with Graves' ophthalmopathy. Source material: peripheral blood. As DNA, the CDR3 is TGTGCCAGCAGACCCTACAGGGAGAACACTGAAGCTTTCTTT. Its translation: CASRPYRENTEAFF.